This T cell receptor (beta chain) comes out of a study of blood T cell repertoires in COVID-19. Study overall: COVID-19 samples from acute and convalescent phases originated in the United States, Italy and Spain. The analysed material was cDNA or gDNA that came from T cells, B-cell-depleted T cells, or PBMCs.

Germline-derived CDR1 and CDR2 are MNHNS and SASEGT. The V gene end was trimmed by 3 bases and the J gene end by 2 bases; junction bases not matched to a gene: 9. The CDR3 runs 17 residues. Authors' methods: Reference gene primers were amplified, and this amplification served to estimate nucleated cell counts. Method: immunoSEQ multiplex PCR; TCRdb's copy keeps in-frame clones and lacks some. The V and J calls and clone size come from that table; D and trimming were worked out from the DNA. The table includes 310,000 or so clones, more than 85% detected once. Seattle enrolled patients during active infection and tracked them longitudinally.

The chain combines TRBV6-1 with TRBJ1-5; TRBD1 matches 8 bases. This clonotype was sampled from a woman younger than 45 with COVID-19, enrolled during active disease. Material: peripheral blood. The DNA for the CDR3 is TGTGCCAGCAGTGACTTTCGACAGGGGTCGGGCAATCAGCCCCAGCATTTT. This gives the protein CASSDFRQGSGNQPQHF.